This record looks at one T cell receptor (beta chain) sequence and its context. Its specificity is not known. BIOMED2 TRB-A/B primer pools were used in multiplex TRB PCR. TCRdb recomputed calls from the multiplex PCR reads with MiXCR, one row per CDR3 protein. Among around 15,000 distinct CDR3 sequences listed, roughly 28% were seen once. These data come from a study of T and B cells in COVID-19 patients. Study-level background: Active-infection patients were older, median 67 years, than recovered patients, median around 35 years. Study-wide results and limits: Early severe-case samples and blood from mildly ill patients during symptoms were in short supply. The recovered cohort had 2,300 or so exclusive TCR clusters, including about 31 low generation probability clusters. In COVID-19 patients, T cell receptor beta variable and joining gene use was reportedly strongly skewed.

From blood, about 250-550 ng of genomic DNA served as TRB template. Trimming removed 0 bases at V and 5 bases at J, with 14 bases between. Germline CDR1 is MNHNS and CDR2 is SASEGT. The CDR3 runs 16 residues. Sequencing was done on a sample of blood. This receptor was taken from a human donor who had recovered from COVID-19. The chain couples TRBV6-1 to TRBJ1-5, with D tentatively TRBD1 (6 bases). The CDR3 protein is CASSEAGTRGDQPQHF. CDR3 nucleotide sequence: TGTGCCAGCAGTGAAGCGGGGACGAGGGGGGATCAGCCCCAGCATTTT.